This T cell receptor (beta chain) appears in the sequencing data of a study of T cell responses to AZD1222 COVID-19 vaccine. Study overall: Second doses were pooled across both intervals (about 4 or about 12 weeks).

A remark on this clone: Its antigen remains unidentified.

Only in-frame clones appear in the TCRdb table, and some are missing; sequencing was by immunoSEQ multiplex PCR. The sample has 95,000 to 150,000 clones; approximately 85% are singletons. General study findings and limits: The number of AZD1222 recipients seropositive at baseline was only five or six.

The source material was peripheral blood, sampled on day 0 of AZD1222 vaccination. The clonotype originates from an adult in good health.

As DNA, the CDR3 is TGTGCCAGTAGTATACAGGGGGCCGAAACCGGGGAGCTGTTTTTT. It translates to CASSIQGAETGELFF. The rearrangement uses TRBV19 and TRBJ2-2; 8 bases match TRBD1. Trimming cost V 2 bases and J 5 bases; bases outside gene matches: 4. This CDR3 is 15 amino acids long. CDR1 and CDR2 from the germline V gene are LNHDA and SQIVND (reference sequence).